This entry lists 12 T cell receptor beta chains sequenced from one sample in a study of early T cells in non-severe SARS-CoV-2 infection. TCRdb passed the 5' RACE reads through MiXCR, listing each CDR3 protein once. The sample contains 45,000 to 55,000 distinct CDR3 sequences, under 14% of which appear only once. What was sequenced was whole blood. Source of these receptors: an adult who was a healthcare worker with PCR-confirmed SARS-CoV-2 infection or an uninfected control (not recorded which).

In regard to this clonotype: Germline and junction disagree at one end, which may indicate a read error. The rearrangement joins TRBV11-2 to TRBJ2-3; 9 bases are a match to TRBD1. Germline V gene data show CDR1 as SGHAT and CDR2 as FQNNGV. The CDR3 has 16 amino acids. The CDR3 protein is CARSLGGQGFTDTQYF. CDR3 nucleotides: TGTGCCAGAAGCTTAGGGGGACAGGGCTTCACAGATACGCAGTATTTT.

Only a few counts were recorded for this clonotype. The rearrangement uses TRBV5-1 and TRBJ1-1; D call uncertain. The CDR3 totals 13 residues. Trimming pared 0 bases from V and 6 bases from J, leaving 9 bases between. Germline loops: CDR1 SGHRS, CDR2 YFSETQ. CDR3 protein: CASSLVVSSEAFF. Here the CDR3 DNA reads TGCGCCAGCAGCTTGGTTGTATCCTCTGAAGCTTTCTTT.

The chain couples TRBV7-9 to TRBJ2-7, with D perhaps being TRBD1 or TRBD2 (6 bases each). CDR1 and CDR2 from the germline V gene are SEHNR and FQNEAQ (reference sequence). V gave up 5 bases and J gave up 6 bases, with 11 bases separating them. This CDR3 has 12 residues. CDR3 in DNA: TGTGCCAGCAGCCCTGGGGGGCCCGAGCAGTACTTC. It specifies CASSPGGPEQYF.

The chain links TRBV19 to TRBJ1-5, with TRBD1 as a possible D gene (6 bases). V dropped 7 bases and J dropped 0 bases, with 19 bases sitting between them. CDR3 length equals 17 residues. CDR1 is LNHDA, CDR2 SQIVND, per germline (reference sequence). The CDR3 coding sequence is TGTGCCAGTACCTCACAGCCGACAGGTAATAGCAATCAGCCCCAGCATTTT. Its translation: CASTSQPTGNSNQPQHF.

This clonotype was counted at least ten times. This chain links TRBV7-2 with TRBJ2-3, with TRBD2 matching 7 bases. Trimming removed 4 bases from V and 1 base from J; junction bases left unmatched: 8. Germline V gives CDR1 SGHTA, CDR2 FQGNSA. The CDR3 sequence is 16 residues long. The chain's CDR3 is CASSSLRGRGTDTQYF. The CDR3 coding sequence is TGTGCCAGCAGCTCCCTCCGCGGGAGAGGCACAGATACGCAGTATTTT.

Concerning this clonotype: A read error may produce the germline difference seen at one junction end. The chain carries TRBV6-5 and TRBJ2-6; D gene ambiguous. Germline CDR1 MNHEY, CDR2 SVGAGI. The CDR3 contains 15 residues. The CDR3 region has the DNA TGTGCCAGCAGTTACACGGGCTCTGAGGCCAACGTCCTGACTTTC. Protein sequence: CASSYTGSEANVLTF.

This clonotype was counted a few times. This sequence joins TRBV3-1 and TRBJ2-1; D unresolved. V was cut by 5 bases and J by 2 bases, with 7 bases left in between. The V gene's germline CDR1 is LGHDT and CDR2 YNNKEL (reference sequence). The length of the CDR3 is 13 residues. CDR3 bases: TGTGCCAGCAGCTCCCAAACCTACAATGAGCAGTTCTTC. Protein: CASSSQTYNEQFF.

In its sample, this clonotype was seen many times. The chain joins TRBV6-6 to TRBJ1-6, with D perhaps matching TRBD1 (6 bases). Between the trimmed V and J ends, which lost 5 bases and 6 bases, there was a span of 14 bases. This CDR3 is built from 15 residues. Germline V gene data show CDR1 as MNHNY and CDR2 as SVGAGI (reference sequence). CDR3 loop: CASSRGQPSNSPLHF. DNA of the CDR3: TGTGCCAGCAGTCGCGGACAGCCCAGTAATTCACCCCTCCACTTT.

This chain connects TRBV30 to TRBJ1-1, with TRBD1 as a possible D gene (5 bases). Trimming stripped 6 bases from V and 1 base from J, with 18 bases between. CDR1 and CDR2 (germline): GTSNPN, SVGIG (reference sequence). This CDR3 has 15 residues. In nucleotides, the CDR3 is TGTGCCTGTCTCATTAGGGACCGGGGGAACACTGAAGCTTTCTTT. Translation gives CACLIRDRGNTEAFF.

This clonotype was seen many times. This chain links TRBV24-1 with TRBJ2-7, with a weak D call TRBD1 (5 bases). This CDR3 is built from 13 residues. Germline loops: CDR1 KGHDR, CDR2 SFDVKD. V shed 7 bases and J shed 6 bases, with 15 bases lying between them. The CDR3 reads CATSSTTASEQYF. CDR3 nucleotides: TGTGCCACCAGCTCAACGACAGCCAGCGAGCAGTACTTC.

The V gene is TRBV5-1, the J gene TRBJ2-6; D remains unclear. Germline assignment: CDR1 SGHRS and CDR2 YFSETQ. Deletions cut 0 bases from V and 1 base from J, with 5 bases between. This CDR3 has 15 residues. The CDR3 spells CASSLGASGANVLTF. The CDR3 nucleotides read TGCGCCAGCAGCTTGGGGGCGTCTGGGGCCAACGTCCTGACTTTC.

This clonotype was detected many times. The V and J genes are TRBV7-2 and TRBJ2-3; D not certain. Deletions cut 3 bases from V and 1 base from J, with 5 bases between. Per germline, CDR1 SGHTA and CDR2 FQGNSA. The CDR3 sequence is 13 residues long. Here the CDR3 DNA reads TGTGCCAGCAGCTTTGACCGCACAGATACGCAGTATTTT. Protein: CASSFDRTDTQYF.